Listed below are T cell receptor beta chains from one sample, sequenced in a study of control samples from healthy donors and cancer patients. Libraries were prepared by immunoSEQ multiplex PCR; TCRdb keeps only in-frame clonotypes and omits some of them. The sample holds about 180,000 clones; 90% to 95% are singletons and the top ten take more than 1.3%. Source material: blood. These receptors all come from a man younger than 45 in good health. Both conserved end residues are part of each CDR3. The D gene is left open where the match is weak. Size is stated for part of the rows, as once, few or many counts, or as a class when the clone is expanded.

d_call	clone_size	v_call	j_call	cdr3_nt	cdr3_aa
-	-	TRBV14	TRBJ2-2	TGTGCCAGCAGCCAATCAGTCACCGGGGAGCTGTTTTTT	CASSQSVTGELFF
-	-	TRBV19	TRBJ1-2	TGTGCCAGTACCGGCGGAAGGGCGGCTAACTATGGCTACACCTTC	CASTGGRAANYGYTF
TRBD1	-	TRBV7-9	TRBJ1-1	TGTGCCAGCAGCTTAGGACAGGGGAACACTGAAGCTTTCTTT	CASSLGQGNTEAFF
-	few	TRBV19	TRBJ2-3	TGTGCCAGTAGTGAGGGACACCCCACAGATACGCAGTATTTT	CASSEGHPTDTQYF
-	-	TRBV7-9	TRBJ1-1	TGTGCCAGCAGCTTAGTGGGCCTTAACACTGAAGCTTTCTTT	CASSLVGLNTEAFF
-	-	TRBV7-8	TRBJ2-7	TGTGCCAGCAGCTTAGTACACGAGCAGTACTTC	CASSLVHEQYF
-	-	TRBV5-1	TRBJ2-7	TGCGCCAGCAGCTTGGTATCAGGGGCGGACTACGAGCAGTACTTC	CASSLVSGADYEQYF
-	-	TRBV9	TRBJ2-3	TGTGCCAGCAGCGTAGGCGGGGCTAGCACAGATACGCAGTATTTT	CASSVGGASTDTQYF
-	-	TRBV30	TRBJ1-3	TGTGCCTGGCAAACGGTGGGCACCATATATTTT	CAWQTVGTIYF
-	-	TRBV6-5	TRBJ2-7	TGTGCCAGCAGTTCCGGGCTTAACCCGATCTCCTACGAGCAGTACTTC	CASSSGLNPISYEQYF
TRBD2	-	TRBV15	TRBJ2-1	TGTGCCACCAGCAGAGATTTCATGACTAGCGGGAGCAATGAGCAGTTCTTC	CATSRDFMTSGSNEQFF
-	-	TRBV11-2	TRBJ2-3	TGTGCCAGCAGCTTAGGGTACACAGATACGCAGTATTTT	CASSLGYTDTQYF
TRBD2	-	TRBV27	TRBJ2-3	TGTGCCAGCAGTTTTCTCGGCGGGAGAGGGACAGATACGCAGTATTTT	CASSFLGGRGTDTQYF
-	-	TRBV9	TRBJ1-4	TGTGCCAGCAGCGTCGGGACTTTTAATGAAAAACTGTTTTTT	CASSVGTFNEKLFF
TRBD1	-	TRBV24-1	TRBJ2-3	TGTGCCACCAGTGAAACCGGGACAGGCACAGATACGCAGTATTTT	CATSETGTGTDTQYF
TRBD1	-	TRBV7-8	TRBJ2-5	TGTGCCAGCAGCTTACGGGGGAGGACAGGGGGCGAGAAGACCCAGTACTTC	CASSLRGRTGGEKTQYF
TRBD1	-	TRBV6-5	TRBJ2-5	TGTGCCAGCAGTTACGGACAGGCCCAAGAGACCCAGTACTTC	CASSYGQAQETQYF
TRBD2	-	TRBV6-4	TRBJ2-4	TGTGCCAGCAGTGACCCAAGTGGGCTAGCGGGACTTAGCCTAGCCAAAAACATTCAGTACTTC	CASSDPSGLAGLSLAKNIQYF
-	-	TRBV30	TRBJ1-4	TGTGCCTGGAGTGTAGGGGTCTTCGAACTGTTTTTT	CAWSVGVFELFF
TRBD1	-	TRBV11-3	TRBJ1-1	TGTGCCAGCAGCTTACACCGTCGGACAGGGAAAAGATTCACTGAAGCTTTCTTT	CASSLHRRTGKRFTEAFF
TRBD2	-	TRBV6-5	TRBJ2-3	TGTGCCAGCAAGTACGGGGGGAACACAGATACGCAGTATTTT	CASKYGGNTDTQYF
TRBD1	-	TRBV24-1	TRBJ1-4	TGTGCCACCAGTGACCCTGACAGGGACGGTGAAAAACTGTTTTTT	CATSDPDRDGEKLFF
-	-	TRBV10-2	TRBJ1-2	TGCGCCAGCAGTATAGGGGATGGCTACACCTTC	CASSIGDGYTF
-	-	TRBV3-1/TRBV3-2	TRBJ2-3	TGTGCCAGCAGCCATGTGACAGATACGCAGTATTTT	CASSHVTDTQYF
-	-	TRBV7-3	TRBJ2-3	TGTGCCAGCAGTGCCTCTAGCAGAAGCACAGATACGCAGTATTTT	CASSASSRSTDTQYF
-	-	TRBV19	TRBJ2-7	TGTGCCAGTACTGCTGGACAATTCTCCTACGAGCAGTACTTC	CASTAGQFSYEQYF
TRBD1	-	TRBV7-9	TRBJ1-3	TGTGCCAGCAGCTTCCCTGGACAGGCGCTTGGAAACACCATATATTTT	CASSFPGQALGNTIYF
-	-	TRBV4-3	TRBJ2-3	TGCGCCAGCAGCCAAGAAAGAAGTTTTTCTAGCACAGATACGCAGTATTTT	CASSQERSFSSTDTQYF
-	-	TRBV14	TRBJ2-7	TGTGCCAGCAGCCAATCCTTTTACTCCTACGAGCAGTACTTC	CASSQSFYSYEQYF
TRBD2	-	TRBV7-9	TRBJ2-1	TGTGCCAGCAGCTCCCCCGGGGGGGGGAATGAGCAGTTCTTC	CASSSPGGGNEQFF
TRBD1	-	TRBV2	TRBJ1-1	TGTGCCAGCGCCAGACAGGGTCCGAACACTGAAGCTTTCTTT	CASARQGPNTEAFF
-	-	TRBV12-3/TRBV12-4	TRBJ1-5	TGTGCCAGCAGTTTTTCGGGGGGTTGGCCCCAGCATTTT	CASSFSGGWPQHF
-	-	TRBV24-1	TRBJ1-4	TGTGCCACCAGTGAGCCAGGGAAGAGGCTGAGGGGTTATGAAAAACTGTTTTTT	CATSEPGKRLRGYEKLFF
-	once	TRBV18	TRBJ1-3	TGTGCCAGCTCGCCCGACAGAAACACCATATATTTT	CASSPDRNTIYF
TRBD1	-	TRBV15	TRBJ2-7	TGTGCCACCAGCACTGTGACGACAGGGCTGGATGAGCAGTACTTC	CATSTVTTGLDEQYF
-	-	TRBV5-1	TRBJ1-5	TGCGCCAGCAGTATAGGGGGTAGCAATCAGCCCCAGCATTTT	CASSIGGSNQPQHF
-	-	TRBV12-3/TRBV12-4	TRBJ1-4	TGTGCCAGCAGTTTAAGTGGACCCCTGTTTTTT	CASSLSGPLFF
-	-	TRBV5-4	TRBJ2-3	TGTGCCAGCAGCTCCAATGGACGGACAGATACGCAGTATTTT	CASSSNGRTDTQYF
-	-	TRBV6-5	TRBJ2-5	TGTGCCAGCAGTTACGAGCCAGGAGAGACCCAGTACTTC	CASSYEPGETQYF